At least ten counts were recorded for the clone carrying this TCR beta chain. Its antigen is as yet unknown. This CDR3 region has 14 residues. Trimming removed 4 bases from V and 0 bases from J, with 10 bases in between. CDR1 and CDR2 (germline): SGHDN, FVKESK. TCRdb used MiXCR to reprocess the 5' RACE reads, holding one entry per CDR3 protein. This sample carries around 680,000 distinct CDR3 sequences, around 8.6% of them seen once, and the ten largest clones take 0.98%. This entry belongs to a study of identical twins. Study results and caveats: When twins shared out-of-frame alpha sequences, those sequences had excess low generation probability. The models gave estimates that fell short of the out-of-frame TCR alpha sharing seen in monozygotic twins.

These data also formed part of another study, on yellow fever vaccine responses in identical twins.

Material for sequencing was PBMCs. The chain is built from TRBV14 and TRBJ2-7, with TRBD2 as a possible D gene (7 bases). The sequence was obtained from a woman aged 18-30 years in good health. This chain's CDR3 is CASSPGGLSYEQYF. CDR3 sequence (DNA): TGTGCCAGCAGCCCCGGGGGGCTCTCCTACGAGCAGTACTTC.